Each of the 16 T cell receptor beta chains below was sequenced from the same sample in a study of cytomegalovirus exposure and HLA in healthy donors. 13 Jbeta primers and 60 Vbeta primers were used for the PCR. Here immunoSEQ multiplex PCR was the method, and the copy in TCRdb shows in-frame clones only, minus some. This sample yields under 150,000 clones, of which roughly 80% are seen a single time; about 6.7% belongs to the top ten. The material sequenced was PBMCs. These receptor sequences come from a woman in her thirties or forties in good health and CMV-seropositive.

The chain carries TRBV6-1 and TRBJ2-2; no reliable D call. CDR3 length: 14 amino acids. V was clipped by 4 bases and J by 5 bases, with 11 bases between them. Germline V gives CDR1 MNHNS, CDR2 SASEGT. CDR3 residues: CASSAIRVTGELFF. DNA of the CDR3: TGTGCCAGCAGTGCTATCCGGGTTACCGGGGAGCTGTTTTTT.

The V gene is TRBV10-3, the J gene TRBJ2-5; TRBD1 is a possible D gene (7 bases). CDR1 is ENHRY, CDR2 SYGVKD, per germline. This CDR3 has 14 amino acids. V was pared by 1 base and J by 4 bases, with 10 bases between. CDR3 sequence (DNA): TGTGCCATCAGTGAGTTCAGGGGGGCAGAGACCCAGTACTTC. Protein: CAISEFRGAETQYF.

V usage is TRBV28 and J usage is TRBJ2-2; D may be TRBD1 (6 bases). The CDR3 has 16 residues. Per germline, CDR1 MDHEN and CDR2 SYDVKM. Trimming removed 3 bases at V and 1 base at J, with 12 bases between. CDR3 nucleotide sequence: TGTGCCAGCAGTTTCTACATACAGGGGAACACCGGGGAGCTGTTTTTT. Translating gives CASSFYIQGNTGELFF.

This chain uses TRBV18 with TRBJ2-1, with a possible D match to TRBD2 (6 bases). The germline V gene encodes CDR1 KGHSH and CDR2 LQKENI. Trimming shortened V by 2 bases and J by 8 bases, and 7 bases separated the two germline ends. The CDR3 length is 12 residues. In nucleotides, the CDR3 is TGTGCCAGCTCACCAAGGGAGGATGAGCAGTTCTTC. It is translated as CASSPREDEQFF.

The chain is built from TRBV19 and TRBJ2-7; a possible D gene is TRBD2 (6 bases). The V end lost 6 bases, the J end lost 3 bases, and 15 bases lay between the germline ends. Germline V CDR1 and CDR2: LNHDA, SQIVND (reference sequence). There are 14 residues in the CDR3. CDR3 in DNA: TGTGCCAGTAGCAATGGCGGGGCTCACTACGAGCAGTACTTC. It codes for CASSNGGAHYEQYF.

V and J are TRBV30 and TRBJ1-4; D gene unclear. Germline V gene lookup returns CDR1 GTSNPN and CDR2 SVGIG (reference sequence). The CDR3 length is 13 residues. V dropped 2 bases and J dropped 4 bases, with 8 bases sitting between them. DNA for the CDR3: TGTGCCTGGAGTATACGGTGTAATGAAAAACTGTTTTTT. The encoded protein is CAWSIRCNEKLFF.

This chain links TRBV5-1 with TRBJ2-3; TRBD2 aligns across 8 bases. The CDR3 spans 15 residues. Germline V gene sequence: CDR1 SGHRS, CDR2 YFSETQ. Germline trimming cut 1 base from V and 5 bases from J; bases unmatched to any gene: 6. CDR3 sequence: CASSLRGGPGDTQYF. In DNA form, the CDR3 reads TGCGCCAGCAGCTTGCGGGGGGGCCCCGGAGATACGCAGTATTTT.

V and J are TRBV6-1 and TRBJ1-2; 8 bases align to TRBD1. Trimming at V came to 3 bases and at J to 7 bases, leaving 19 bases not matched to a gene. Germline V gives CDR1 MNHNS, CDR2 SASEGT. This CDR3 region has 18 residues. As DNA, the CDR3 is TGTGCCAGCAGTGACCCAGGGGGCGCGAATAATCGAATTGTTGGCTACACCTTC. It specifies CASSDPGGANNRIVGYTF.

J is TRBJ1-3 and V is TRBV18, with TRBD1 matching 8 bases. The germline V gene encodes CDR1 KGHSH and CDR2 LQKENI. CDR3 length equals 17 residues. J was trimmed by 1 base and V by 0 bases; bases with no gene match: 5. The DNA of the CDR3 is TGTGCCAGCTCACCACCGGGACAGGCCTTTTCTGGAAACACCATATATTTT. This gives the protein CASSPPGQAFSGNTIYF.

The chain employs TRBV6-5 and TRBJ2-1; possibly TRBD2 for D (5 bases). V was trimmed by 6 bases and J by 9 bases, leaving 21 bases between them. In germline, CDR1 is MNHEY, CDR2 SVGAGI. The CDR3 has 15 amino acids. The CDR3, as DNA: TGTGCCAGCAGCACAACCGGACTGCCAGGTGGTGAGCAGTTCTTC. Protein sequence: CASSTTGLPGGEQFF.

The rearrangement joins TRBV5-4 to TRBJ2-6, with 7 bases aligning to TRBD2. CDR1 and CDR2 (germline): SGHNT, YYREEE (reference sequence). The V segment lost 5 bases and the J segment 0 bases; nucleotides outside the gene matches: 2. This CDR3 is 15 amino acids long. CDR3 nucleotides: TGTGCCAGCAGTTCGGGGGGCTCTGGGGCCAACGTCCTGACTTTC. It codes for CASSSGGSGANVLTF.

This clone has just a few counts. V is TRBV2 and J is TRBJ2-1; D remains unclear. V was trimmed by 10 bases and J by 9 bases, leaving 16 bases between them. CDR3 length: 12 amino acids. CDR1 is SNHLY and CDR2 is FYNNEI in the germline V gene. In DNA form, the CDR3 reads TGTGCCATCCGCAACGAGGCACGTGAGCAGTTCTTC. Translating gives CAIRNEAREQFF.

The V and J genes are TRBV5-5 and TRBJ2-5; 16 nucleotides align to TRBD2. The ends lost 2 bases at V and 11 bases at J; junction bases unmatched: 12. Germline V gene sequence: CDR1 SGHKS, CDR2 YYEKEE (reference sequence). This CDR3 comprises 17 residues. This CDR3 reads CASSFPGTSGGALEQYF. DNA for the CDR3: TGTGCCAGCAGCTTCCCCGGGACTAGCGGGGGGGCTTTGGAGCAGTACTTC.

The chain has TRBV28 and TRBJ1-2; no reliable D call. The CDR3 consists of 11 residues. Germline V gives CDR1 MDHEN, CDR2 SYDVKM. V lost 5 bases and J lost 5, with 6 bases in between. The DNA for the CDR3 is TGTGCCAGCAGTCCACTATATGGCTACACCTTC. Translated, it gives CASSPLYGYTF.

This chain uses TRBV5-4 with TRBJ1-1; D remains ambiguous. This CDR3 comprises 14 residues. Germline CDR1 is SGHNT and CDR2 is YYREEE (reference sequence). V lost 0 bases to trimming and J lost 4 bases, with 10 bases between them. CDR3 sequence (DNA): TGTGCCAGCAGCTTGGGTCAGGATGGCACTGAAGCTTTCTTT. The encoded protein is CASSLGQDGTEAFF.

This chain joins TRBV2 and TRBJ2-7; D may be TRBD2 (5 bases). This CDR3 region has 12 residues. Looked up from germline, CDR1 is SNHLY and CDR2 is FYNNEI. Trimming took off 5 bases at V and 4 bases at J, with 9 bases between the two ends. The CDR3 is CASSREVYEQYF. CDR3 DNA: TGTGCCAGCAGTCGGGAAGTATACGAGCAGTACTTC.